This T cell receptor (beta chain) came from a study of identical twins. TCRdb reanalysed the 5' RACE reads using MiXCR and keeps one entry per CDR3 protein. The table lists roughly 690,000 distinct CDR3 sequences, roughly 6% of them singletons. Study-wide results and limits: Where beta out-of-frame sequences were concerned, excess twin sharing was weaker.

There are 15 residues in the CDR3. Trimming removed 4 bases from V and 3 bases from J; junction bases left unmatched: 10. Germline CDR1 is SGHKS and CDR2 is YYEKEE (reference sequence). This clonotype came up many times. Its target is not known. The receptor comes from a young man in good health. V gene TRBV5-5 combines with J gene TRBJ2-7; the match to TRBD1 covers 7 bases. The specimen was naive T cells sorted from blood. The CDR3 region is CASSGGQAYFYEQYF. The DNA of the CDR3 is TGTGCCAGCAGCGGAGGACAGGCGTATTTCTACGAGCAGTACTTC.